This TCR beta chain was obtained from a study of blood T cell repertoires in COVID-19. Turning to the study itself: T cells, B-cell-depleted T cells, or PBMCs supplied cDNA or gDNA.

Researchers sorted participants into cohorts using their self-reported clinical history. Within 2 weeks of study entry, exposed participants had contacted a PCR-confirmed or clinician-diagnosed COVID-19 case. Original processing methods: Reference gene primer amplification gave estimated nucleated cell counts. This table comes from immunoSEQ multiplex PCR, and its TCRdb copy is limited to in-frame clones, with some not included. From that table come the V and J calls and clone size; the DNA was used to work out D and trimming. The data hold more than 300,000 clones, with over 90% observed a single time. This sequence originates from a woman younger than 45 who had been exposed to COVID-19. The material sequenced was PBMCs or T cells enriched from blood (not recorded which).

The CDR3 protein is CASSMLAGSYEQYF. CDR3 bases: TGTGCCAGTAGTATGTTAGCGGGGTCCTACGAGCAGTACTTC. The chain is built from TRBV19 and TRBJ2-7, with 8 bases fitting TRBD2. Germline-derived CDR1 and CDR2 are LNHDA and SQIVND (reference sequence). Losses at the gene ends were 3 bases for V and 1 base for J; bases not matched to a gene: 2. The CDR3 contains 14 residues.